One and the same sample provided the 9 T cell receptor beta chains below, sequenced in a study of cytomegalovirus exposure and HLA in healthy donors. Using immunoSEQ multiplex PCR, the repertoire was profiled, and TCRdb retains in-frame clones only, with some absent. The top ten clones hold around 12% of a sample with 200,000 to 300,000 clones, roughly 87% of them seen once. What was sequenced was PBMCs. These receptors all come from a man between 18 and 29 years old in good health and CMV-seropositive.

This clone has ten or more counts. The rearrangement uses TRBV29-1 and TRBJ2-5, with 8 bases identical to TRBD2. Looked up from germline, CDR1 is SQVTM and CDR2 is ANQGSEA. With V trimmed by 4 bases and J by 2 bases, 3 bases remained unmatched. This CDR3 is 13 amino acids long. CDR3: CSVGGTRQETQYF. The CDR3 bases are TGCAGCGTTGGTGGGACTAGGCAAGAGACCCAGTACTTC.

The gene calls are TRBV5-6 and TRBJ1-2; D might be TRBD1 (5 bases). The CDR3 is 13 residues long. V lost 1 base to trimming and J lost 7 bases, with 11 bases between them. CDR1 is SGHDT, CDR2 YYEEEE, per germline. The chain's CDR3 is CASSLMRGGGYTF. The CDR3 bases are TGTGCCAGCAGCTTGATGAGGGGTGGTGGCTACACCTTC. Complete variable domain (other parts from reference TRBV5-6 and TRBJ1-2): DAGVTQSPTHLIKTRGQQVTLRCSPKSGHDTVSWYQQALGQGPQFIFQYYEEEERQRGNFPDRFSGHQFPNYSSELNVNALLLGDSALYLCASSLMRGGGYTFGSGTRLTVV.

The chain employs TRBV2 and TRBJ2-3; TRBD2 matches at 12 bases. Looked up from germline, CDR1 is SNHLY and CDR2 is FYNNEI. The CDR3 length is 16 residues. V shed 6 bases, J shed 6 bases, and the junction held 10 bases outside the gene matches. The CDR3 is CASRPDGLAGMDTQYF. In DNA form, the CDR3 reads TGTGCCAGCAGACCCGATGGACTAGCGGGAATGGATACGCAGTATTTT.

This clone showed up just once. The chain links TRBV27 to TRBJ2-2; tentatively, D is TRBD2 (5 bases). Germline V CDR1 and CDR2: MNHEY, SMNVEV (reference sequence). This CDR3 has 15 amino acids. V lost 4 bases, J lost 5 bases, and 14 bases lay in between. The CDR3 nucleotides read TGTGCCAGCAGTTCTAGGCCTGAGGGAACCGGGGAGCTGTTTTTT. Translating gives CASSSRPEGTGELFF.

The rearrangement joins TRBV4-3 to TRBJ2-5; 7 bases are a match to TRBD2. The germline V gene has CDR1 LGHNA and CDR2 YSLEER. The CDR3 extends over 14 amino acids. V shed 4 bases, J shed 5 bases, and the junction held 7 bases outside the gene matches. The CDR3 here is CASSPRTGGETQYF. The DNA of the CDR3 is TGCGCCAGCAGCCCGAGGACCGGGGGGGAGACCCAGTACTTC.

The rearrangement uses TRBV28 and TRBJ2-7, with 7 bases that match TRBD2. Trimming removed 6 bases from V and 0 bases from J; junction bases left unmatched: 5. This CDR3 contains 14 residues. Germline assignment: CDR1 MDHEN and CDR2 SYDVKM. The DNA of the CDR3 is TGTGCCAGCAGGTCGGGGGGACTCTCCTACGAGCAGTACTTC. The encoded protein is CASRSGGLSYEQYF.

The V and J genes are TRBV18 and TRBJ1-5; D remains ambiguous. This CDR3 is 17 amino acids long. Between the trimmed V and J ends, which lost 0 bases and 5 bases, there was a span of 17 bases. CDR1 is KGHSH, CDR2 LQKENI, per germline. CDR3 DNA sequence: TGTGCCAGCTCACCACCGGGTTCAGCAGCTAAATATCAGCCCCAGCATTTT. Its protein is CASSPPGSAAKYQPQHF.

The rearrangement joins TRBV9 to TRBJ2-2, with D maybe TRBD1 (6 bases). Germline CDR1 reads SGDLS; CDR2 reads YYNGEE. Trimming took off 4 bases at V and 2 bases at J, with 12 bases between the two ends. This CDR3 has 15 amino acids. The CDR3 DNA sequence: TGTGCCAGCAGCCCCCGGACAGACAACACCGGGGAGCTGTTTTTT. The encoded protein is CASSPRTDNTGELFF.

The chain uses TRBV5-6 and TRBJ2-1, with TRBD2 matching over 10 bases. The V gene's germline CDR1 is SGHDT and CDR2 YYEEEE. Trimming cost V 2 bases and J 3 bases; bases outside gene matches: 5. The CDR3 covers 16 residues. CDR3 in DNA: TGTGCCAGCAGCTTATATCTAGCGGGAGTCTACAATGAGCAGTTCTTC. It encodes CASSLYLAGVYNEQFF.